The 2 T cell receptor beta chains reported below all come from one sample, sequenced in a study of blood T cell repertoires in COVID-19. Here immunoSEQ multiplex PCR was the method, and the copy in TCRdb shows in-frame clones only, minus some. The repertoire holds 150,000 to 180,000 clones, over 75% seen once, with roughly 0.6% in the top ten. The material sequenced was peripheral blood. Receptors were obtained from a man aged 55-75 years with COVID-19, enrolled during active disease.

The rearrangement joins TRBV5-6 to TRBJ1-6, with a weak D call TRBD1 (6 bases). Trimming cost V 3 bases and J 15 bases, with 10 bases left between them. Germline V gene data show CDR1 as SGHDT and CDR2 as YYEEEE. The CDR3 is 11 amino acids. CDR3 nucleotide sequence: TGTGCCAGCAGCTGGGGGCAGGTCCTCCACTTT. Translating it yields CASSWGQVLHF.

The chain is built from TRBV7-9 and TRBJ2-5; weak D call: TRBD2 (5 bases). This CDR3 is built from 15 residues. V lost 5 bases and J lost 0, with 13 bases in between. CDR1 SEHNR and CDR2 FQNEAQ come from the germline V gene (reference sequence). The CDR3 sequence: CASSLFRDYQETQYF. In DNA form, the CDR3 reads TGTGCCAGCAGCCTATTCCGGGATTACCAAGAGACCCAGTACTTC.